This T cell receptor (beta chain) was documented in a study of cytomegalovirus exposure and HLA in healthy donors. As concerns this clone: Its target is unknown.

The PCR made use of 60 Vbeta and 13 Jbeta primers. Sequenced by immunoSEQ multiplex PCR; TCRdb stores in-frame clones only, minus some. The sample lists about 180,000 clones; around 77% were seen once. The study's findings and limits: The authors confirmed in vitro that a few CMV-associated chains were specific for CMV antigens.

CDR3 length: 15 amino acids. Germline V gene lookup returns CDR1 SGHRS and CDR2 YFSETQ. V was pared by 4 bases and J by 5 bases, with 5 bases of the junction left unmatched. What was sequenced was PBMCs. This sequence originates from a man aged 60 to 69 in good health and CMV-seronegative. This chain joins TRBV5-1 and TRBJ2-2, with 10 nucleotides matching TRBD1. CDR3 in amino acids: CASSVGQGNTGELFF. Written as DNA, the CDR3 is TGCGCCAGCAGCGTGGGACAGGGGAATACCGGGGAGCTGTTTTTT.